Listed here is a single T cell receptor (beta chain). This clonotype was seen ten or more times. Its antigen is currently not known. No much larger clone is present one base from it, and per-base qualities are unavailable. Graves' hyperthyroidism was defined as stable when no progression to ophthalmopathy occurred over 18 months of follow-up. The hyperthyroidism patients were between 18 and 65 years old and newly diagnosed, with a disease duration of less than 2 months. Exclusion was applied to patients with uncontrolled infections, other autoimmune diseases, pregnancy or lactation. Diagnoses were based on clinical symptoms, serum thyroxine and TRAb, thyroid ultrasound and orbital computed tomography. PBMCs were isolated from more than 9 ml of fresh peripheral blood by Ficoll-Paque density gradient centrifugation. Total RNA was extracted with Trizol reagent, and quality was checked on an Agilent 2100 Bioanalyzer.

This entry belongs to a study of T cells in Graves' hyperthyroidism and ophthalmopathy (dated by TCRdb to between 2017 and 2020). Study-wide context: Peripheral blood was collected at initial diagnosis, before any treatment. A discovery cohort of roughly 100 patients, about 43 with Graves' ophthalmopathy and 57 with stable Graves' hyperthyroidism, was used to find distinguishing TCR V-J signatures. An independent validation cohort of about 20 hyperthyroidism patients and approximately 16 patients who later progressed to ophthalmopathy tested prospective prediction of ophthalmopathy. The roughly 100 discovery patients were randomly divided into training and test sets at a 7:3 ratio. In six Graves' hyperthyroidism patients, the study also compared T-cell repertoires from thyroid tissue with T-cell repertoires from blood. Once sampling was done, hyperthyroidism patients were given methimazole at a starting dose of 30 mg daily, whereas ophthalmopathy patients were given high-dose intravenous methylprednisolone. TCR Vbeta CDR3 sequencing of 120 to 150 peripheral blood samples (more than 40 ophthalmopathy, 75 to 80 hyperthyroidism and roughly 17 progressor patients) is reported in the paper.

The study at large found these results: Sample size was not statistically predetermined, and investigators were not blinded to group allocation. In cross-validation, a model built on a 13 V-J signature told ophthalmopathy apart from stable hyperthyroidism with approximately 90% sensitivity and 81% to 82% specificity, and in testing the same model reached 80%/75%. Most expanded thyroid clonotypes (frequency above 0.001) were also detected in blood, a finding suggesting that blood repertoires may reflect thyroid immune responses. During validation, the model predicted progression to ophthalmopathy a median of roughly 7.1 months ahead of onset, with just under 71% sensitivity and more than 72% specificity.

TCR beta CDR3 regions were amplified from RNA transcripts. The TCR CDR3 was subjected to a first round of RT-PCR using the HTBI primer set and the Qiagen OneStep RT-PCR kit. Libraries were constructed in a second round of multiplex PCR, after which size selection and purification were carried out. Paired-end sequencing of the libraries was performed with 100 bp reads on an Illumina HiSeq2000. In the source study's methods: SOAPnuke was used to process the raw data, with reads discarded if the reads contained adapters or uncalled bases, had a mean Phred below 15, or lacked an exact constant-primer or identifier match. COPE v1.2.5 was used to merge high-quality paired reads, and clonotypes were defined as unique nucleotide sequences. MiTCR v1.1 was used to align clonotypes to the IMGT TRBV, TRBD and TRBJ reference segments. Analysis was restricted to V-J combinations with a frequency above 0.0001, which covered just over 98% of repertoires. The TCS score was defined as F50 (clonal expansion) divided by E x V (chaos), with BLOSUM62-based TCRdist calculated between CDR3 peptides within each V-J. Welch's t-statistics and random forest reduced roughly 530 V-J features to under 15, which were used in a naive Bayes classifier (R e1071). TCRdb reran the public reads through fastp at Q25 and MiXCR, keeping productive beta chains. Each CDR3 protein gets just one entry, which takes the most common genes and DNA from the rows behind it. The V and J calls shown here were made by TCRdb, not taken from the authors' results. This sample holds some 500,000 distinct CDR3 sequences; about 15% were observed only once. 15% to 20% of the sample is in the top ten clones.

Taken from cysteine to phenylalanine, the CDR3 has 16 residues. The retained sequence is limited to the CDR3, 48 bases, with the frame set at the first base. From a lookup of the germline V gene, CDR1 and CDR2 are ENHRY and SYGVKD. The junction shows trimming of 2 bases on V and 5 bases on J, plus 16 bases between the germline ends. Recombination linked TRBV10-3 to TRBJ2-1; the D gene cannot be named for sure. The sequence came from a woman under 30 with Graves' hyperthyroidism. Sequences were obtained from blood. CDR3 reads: CAISEDSSANNNEQFF. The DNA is TGTGCCATCAGTGAGGATTCCTCTGCTAATAACAATGAGCAGTTCTTC.